The source of this TCR beta chain is a study of CD8+ T cells in alopecia areata. General study points: Sequencing of scalp tissue also captures the resident alphabeta T cells of normal skin. Lesional scalp, especially alopecia totalis/universalis, showed higher clonality than normal scalp.

Extracted from the samples, RNA was reverse transcribed into cDNA to serve as the sequencing template. Clones were read by immunoSEQ multiplex PCR, and TCRdb kept only the in-frame ones, dropping some. The data show about 20,000 clones, 60% to 70% seen once. Remarks on this clone: The antigen remains unidentified.

CDR1 and CDR2 from the germline V gene are KGHSH and LQKENI. The CDR3 has 13 amino acids. V was clipped by 3 bases and J by 10 bases, with 15 bases between them. Researchers sorted CD4+ cells into CD25+CD127- cells for several patients. Lesional scalp tissue (obtained by punch biopsy) and peripheral blood were collected from alopecia areata patients. Cell sorting was applied to PBMCs, and CD4+ and CD8+ T cells were collected. The rearrangement uses TRBV18 and TRBJ1-1; D is unclear. The sequencing sample was made of CD4+ Tregs sorted from blood. The sequence was collected from a human donor with alopecia areata. The chain's CDR3 is CASSPDGLKVAFF. CDR3 bases: TGTGCCAGCTCACCGGATGGGTTAAAGGTAGCTTTCTTT.